A single sample is the source of the 9 T cell receptor beta chains below, sequenced in a study of blood T cell repertoires in COVID-19. Measured with immunoSEQ multiplex PCR; TCRdb has only the in-frame clones, and not every one. This sample carries 93,000 or so clones, around four fifths of them seen once, and the ten largest clones take around 12%. Material: peripheral blood. Receptors originate from a human donor in a cohort sampled during active COVID-19.

The genes are TRBV7-2 and TRBJ1-1, with 8 nucleotides matching TRBD1. V dropped 4 bases and J dropped 4; count of bases not matched to a gene: 8. The CDR3 consists of 15 residues. Germline V gives CDR1 SGHTA, CDR2 FQGNSA. The CDR3 is CASSSGNRGGTEAFF. DNA for the CDR3: TGTGCCAGCAGCTCGGGAAACAGGGGGGGCACTGAAGCTTTCTTT.

This rearrangement joins TRBV6-1 to TRBJ2-5; D remains unclear. Germline lookup yields CDR1 MNHNS and CDR2 SASEGT. Trimming removed 2 bases at V and 5 bases at J, with 6 bases between. The CDR3 is 12 residues long. DNA for the CDR3: TGTGCCAGCAGTGAACTATCGGAGACCCAGTACTTC. Amino acids: CASSELSETQYF.

This chain uses TRBV5-4 with TRBJ1-6; D not resolved. The CDR3 consists of 15 residues. CDR1 is SGHNT and CDR2 is YYREEE in the germline V gene (reference sequence). V shed 4 bases and J shed 7 bases, with 15 bases lying between them. CDR3 nucleotides: TGTGCCAGCAGCCGAGAAGGGAGTTCAAATTCACCCCTCCACTTT. This gives the protein CASSREGSSNSPLHF.

The chain combines TRBV12-5 with TRBJ2-2, with 7 bases identical to TRBD2. This CDR3 has 15 amino acids. Germline loops: CDR1 LGHNT, CDR2 FRNRAP. J lost 6 bases, V lost 0 bases, and 4 bases had no gene match. In DNA form, the CDR3 reads TGTGCTAGTGGTTTGGTATCGGGGAGGGCCGGGGAGCTGTTTTTT. Translating it yields CASGLVSGRAGELFF.

The V and J genes are TRBV7-6 and TRBJ1-1, with D maybe TRBD1 (6 bases). The germline CDR1 and CDR2 sequences are SGHVS and FNYEAQ. Trimming pared 1 base from V and 10 bases from J, leaving 7 bases between. The CDR3 length is 11 residues. The CDR3 sequence: CASSLGGRAFF. DNA for the CDR3: TGTGCCAGCAGCTTAGGGGGGCGAGCTTTCTTT.

The chain uses TRBV29-1 and TRBJ2-2; no clear D. Germline V gene data show CDR1 as SQVTM and CDR2 as ANQGSEA. This CDR3 has 12 residues. The V gene lost 4 bases and the J gene lost 4 bases, with 7 bases spanning the gap. Written as DNA, the CDR3 is TGCAGCGTTGGCAGAAGCACCGGGGAGCTGTTTTTT. Translated: CSVGRSTGELFF.

This clone showed up just once. The chain is built from TRBV27 and TRBJ2-1; D remains ambiguous. V shed 8 bases and J shed 9 bases, with 17 bases lying between them. The CDR3 sequence is 13 residues long. Per germline, CDR1 MNHEY and CDR2 SMNVEV (reference sequence). DNA of the CDR3: TGTGCCAGCGCTCGACTCGTATCTAGTGAGCAGTTCTTC. This translates into CASARLVSSEQFF.

V gene TRBV5-4 combines with J gene TRBJ1-1; D may be TRBD1 (5 bases). The CDR3 sequence is 14 residues long. The germline V gene has CDR1 SGHNT and CDR2 YYREEE (reference sequence). Trimming left V 0 bases short and J 4 bases short, with 10 bases between. CDR3 amino acids: CASSLARQGTEAFF. In DNA form, the CDR3 reads TGTGCCAGCAGCTTGGCACGGCAGGGCACTGAAGCTTTCTTT. The full variable domain, rest sourced from reference TRBV5-4 and TRBJ1-1, is ETGVTQSPTHLIKTRGQQVTLRCSSQSGHNTVSWYQQALGQGPQFIFQYYREEENGRGNFPPRFSGLQFPNYSSELNVNALELDDSALYLCASSLARQGTEAFFGQGTRLTVV.

V usage is TRBV11-1 and J usage is TRBJ2-7, with D perhaps TRBD1 (6 bases). The germline CDR1 and CDR2 sequences are SGHAT and FQDESV (reference sequence). Trimming pared 2 bases from V and 7 bases from J, leaving 12 bases between. CDR3 length: 13 residues. As DNA, the CDR3 is TGTGCCAGCAGCTTAAGGGGGTCGTTAGAGCAGTACTTC. Its protein product is CASSLRGSLEQYF.